The sequence of this TCR beta chain was determined in a study of neoadjuvant anti-PD-1 for oral cavity cancer. As for the study in general: Patients mostly received three to four biweekly nivolumab doses at 3 mg/kg before surgery.

Time point noted: after neoadjuvant nivolumab, at surgical resection. From germline, CDR1 is GTSNPN and CDR2 SVGIG (reference sequence). The CDR3 consists of 13 residues. The germline V and J ends were trimmed by 2 bases and 4 bases, with 9 bases remaining between them. The data were produced by immunoSEQ multiplex PCR, yet TCRdb's version contains in-frame clones alone and is incomplete. This sample has more than 9,500 clones, with approximately 59% found just once. Sequenced material: PBMCs, taken after nivolumab (anti-PD-1) treatment. This receptor was identified in a person aged 35 to 85 with oral cavity squamous cell carcinoma. The chain employs TRBV30 and TRBJ1-5; possible D gene TRBD1, 5 bases. As DNA, the CDR3 is TGTGCCTGGAGTACCGGGGGGAATCAGCCCCAGCATTTT. Translating gives CAWSTGGNQPQHF.